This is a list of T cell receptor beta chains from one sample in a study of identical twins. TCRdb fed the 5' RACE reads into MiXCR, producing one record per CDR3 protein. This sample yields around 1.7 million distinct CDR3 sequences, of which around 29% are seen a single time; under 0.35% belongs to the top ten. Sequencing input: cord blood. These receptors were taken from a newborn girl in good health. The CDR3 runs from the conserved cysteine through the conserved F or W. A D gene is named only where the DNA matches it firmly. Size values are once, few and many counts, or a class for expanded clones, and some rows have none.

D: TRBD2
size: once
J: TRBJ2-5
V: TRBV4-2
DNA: TGTGCCAGCAGCCGAGATCCAGCGGGAGTCCCCCAAGAGACCCAGTACTTC
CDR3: CASSRDPAGVPQETQYF

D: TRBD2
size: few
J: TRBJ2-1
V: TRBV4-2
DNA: TGTGCCAGCAGCCAAGGACTAGCGGGGGTTAGCTCCTACAATGAGCAGTTCTTC
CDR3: CASSQGLAGVSSYNEQFF

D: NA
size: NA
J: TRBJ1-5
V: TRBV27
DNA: TGTGCCAGCAGTTTAGAAGGGATCGGCAATCAGCCCCAGCATTTT
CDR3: CASSLEGIGNQPQHF

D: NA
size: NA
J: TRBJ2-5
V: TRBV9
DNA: TGTGCCAGCAGCCCCCGGACGAACCAAGAGACCCAGTACTTC
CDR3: CASSPRTNQETQYF

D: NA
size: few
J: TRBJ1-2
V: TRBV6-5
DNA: TGTGCCAGCAGTTACTCGATCAGCTGGGGGTACTATGGCTACACCTTC
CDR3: CASSYSISWGYYGYTF

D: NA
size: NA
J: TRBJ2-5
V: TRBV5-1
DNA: TGCGCCAGCAGCTTCAGACCAGGGCTTACGCAAGAGACCCAGTACTTC
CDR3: CASSFRPGLTQETQYF

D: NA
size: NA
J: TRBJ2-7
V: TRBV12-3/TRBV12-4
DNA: TGTGCCAGCAGGGGCGACAGTCCCTCCTACGAGCAGTACTTC
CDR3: CASRGDSPSYEQYF

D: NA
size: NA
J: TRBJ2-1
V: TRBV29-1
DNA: TGCAGCGTTGAAAGCCCGACAGATTACGGCTACTACAATGAGCAGTTCTTC
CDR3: CSVESPTDYGYYNEQFF

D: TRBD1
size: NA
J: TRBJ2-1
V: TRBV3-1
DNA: TGTGCCAGCAGCCATCCGTATGGACAGGGGAGTATCAATGAGCAGTTCTTC
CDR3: CASSHPYGQGSINEQFF

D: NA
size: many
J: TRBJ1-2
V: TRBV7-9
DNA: TGTGCCAGCAGCTTAGCTGGGCATAACTATGGCTACACCTTC
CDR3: CASSLAGHNYGYTF

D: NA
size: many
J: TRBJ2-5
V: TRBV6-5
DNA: TGTGCCAGCAGTTACTCTAGGGTAGAGACCCAGTACTTC
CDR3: CASSYSRVETQYF

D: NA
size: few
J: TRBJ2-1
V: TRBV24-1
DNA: TGTGCCACCAGACGTCACAATGAGCAGTTCTTC
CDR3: CATRRHNEQFF

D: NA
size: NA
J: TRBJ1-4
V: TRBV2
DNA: TGTGCCAGCAGTGTTTTGGCTAATGAAAAACTGTTTTTT
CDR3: CASSVLANEKLFF

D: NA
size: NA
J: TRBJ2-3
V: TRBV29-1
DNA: TGCAGCGTTCTCCGCTCTAGCACAGATACGCAGTATTTT
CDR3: CSVLRSSTDTQYF